This entry is about one T cell receptor (beta chain). Its antigen remains unidentified. This record belongs to a study of cytomegalovirus exposure and HLA in healthy donors. Both 60 Vbeta primers and 13 Jbeta primers went into the PCR. Data came from immunoSEQ multiplex PCR; TCRdb stores just in-frame clones and leaves some out. This table lists about 130,000 clones. Study outcomes and limitations: Immune exposure data for these donors was limited to CMV serostatus. In a later analysis, compared with equally common non-associated chains, HLA-associated beta chains were more expanded.

This TCR was recovered from a woman aged 40 to 49 in good health and CMV-seropositive. Sequencing was done on a sample of PBMCs.

The CDR3 sequence: CASSLGVSRDLTYEQYF. The CDR3 nucleotides read TGCGCCAGCAGCTTGGGGGTTTCCCGGGACTTAACCTACGAGCAGTACTTC. The genes are TRBV5-1 and TRBJ2-7, with a weak D call TRBD2 (6 bases). Deletions cut 0 bases from V and 2 bases from J, with 18 bases between. The germline CDR1 and CDR2 sequences are SGHRS and YFSETQ. The CDR3 sequence is 17 residues long.